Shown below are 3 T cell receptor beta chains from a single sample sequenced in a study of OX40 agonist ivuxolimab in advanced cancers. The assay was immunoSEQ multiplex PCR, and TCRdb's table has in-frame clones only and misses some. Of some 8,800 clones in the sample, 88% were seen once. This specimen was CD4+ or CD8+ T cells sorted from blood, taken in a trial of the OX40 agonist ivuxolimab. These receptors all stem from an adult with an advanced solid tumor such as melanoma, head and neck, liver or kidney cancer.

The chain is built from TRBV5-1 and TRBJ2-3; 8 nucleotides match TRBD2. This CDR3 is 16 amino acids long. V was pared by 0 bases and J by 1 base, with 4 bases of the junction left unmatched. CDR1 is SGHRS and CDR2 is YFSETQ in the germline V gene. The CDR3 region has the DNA TGCGCCAGCAGCTTGGTAGTGCGGGGGGGCACAGATACGCAGTATTTT. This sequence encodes CASSLVVRGGTDTQYF.

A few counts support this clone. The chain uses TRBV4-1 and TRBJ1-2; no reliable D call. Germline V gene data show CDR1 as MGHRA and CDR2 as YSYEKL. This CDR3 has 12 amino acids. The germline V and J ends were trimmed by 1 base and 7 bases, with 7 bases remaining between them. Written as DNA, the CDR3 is TGCGCCAGCAGCCAAGGTTTAGGTGGCTACACCTTC. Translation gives CASSQGLGGYTF.

The CDR3, as DNA: TGTGCCAGCAGAGCCGGACAGGCATATGGCTACACCTTC. Protein sequence: CASRAGQAYGYTF. The rearrangement links TRBV6-5 to TRBJ1-2, with 7 bases that match TRBD1. CDR1 and CDR2 from the germline V gene are MNHEY and SVGAGI. The CDR3 has 13 residues. The V gene end was trimmed by 6 bases and the J gene end by 5 bases; junction bases not matched to a gene: 6.